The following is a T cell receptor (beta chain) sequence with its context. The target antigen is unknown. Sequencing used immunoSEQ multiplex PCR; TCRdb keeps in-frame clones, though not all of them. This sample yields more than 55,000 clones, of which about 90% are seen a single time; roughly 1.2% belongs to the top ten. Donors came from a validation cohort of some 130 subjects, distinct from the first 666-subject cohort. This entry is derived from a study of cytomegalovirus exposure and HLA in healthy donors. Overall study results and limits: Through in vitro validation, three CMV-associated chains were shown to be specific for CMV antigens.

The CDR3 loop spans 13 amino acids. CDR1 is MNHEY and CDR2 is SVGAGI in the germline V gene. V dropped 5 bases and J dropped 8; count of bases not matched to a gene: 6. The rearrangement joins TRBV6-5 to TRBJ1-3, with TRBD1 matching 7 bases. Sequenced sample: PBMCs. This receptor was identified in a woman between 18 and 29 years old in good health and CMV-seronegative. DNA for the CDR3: TGTGCCAGCAGTGACAGGGCTGGGGACACCATATATTTT. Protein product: CASSDRAGDTIYF.